These 15 T cell receptor beta chains were sequenced from one sample in a study of STAT5B mutations in CD4+ large granular lymphocyte leukemia. Assay used: immunoSEQ multiplex PCR; TCRdb lists only in-frame clones, some missing. The sample includes over 35,000 clones, 65% to 85% of them seen just once. The sequenced material came from CD4+ T cells from blood buffy coats. The receptors here all came from a human donor in good health.

The chain carries TRBV7-7 and TRBJ2-2; 10 bases are shared with TRBD1. Germline-derived CDR1 and CDR2 are SSHAT and FNYEAQ (reference sequence). Trimming cost V 3 bases and J 3 bases; bases outside gene matches: 1. This CDR3 is 15 amino acids long. The CDR3: CASSLGQGYTGELFF. The DNA of the CDR3 is TGTGCCAGCAGCTTGGGACAGGGGTACACCGGGGAGCTGTTTTTT.

This clone was picked up one time. This rearrangement joins TRBV9 to TRBJ2-1; TRBD1 matches at 7 bases. Germline assignment: CDR1 SGDLS and CDR2 YYNGEE. Germline trimming cut 3 bases from V and 5 bases from J; bases unmatched to any gene: 8. This CDR3 spans 15 amino acids. This CDR3 reads CASSAAGTAHNEQFF. The CDR3 coding sequence is TGTGCCAGCAGCGCAGCAGGGACAGCACACAATGAGCAGTTCTTC.

The chain links TRBV18 to TRBJ2-2; D might be TRBD1 (6 bases). Per the germline V gene, CDR1 is KGHSH and CDR2 is LQKENI. The CDR3 is 16 residues long. V was shortened by 4 bases and J by 3 bases, with 15 bases between the two germline ends. The CDR3 DNA sequence: TGTGCCAGCTCACGACCCCGGGACACCGACACCGGGGAGCTGTTTTTT. Translating gives CASSRPRDTDTGELFF.

The CDR3 spells CASGLSGGSGNTIYF. Here the CDR3 DNA reads TGTGCTAGTGGTTTGTCCGGCGGCTCTGGAAACACCATATATTTT. This chain connects TRBV12-5 to TRBJ1-3; D is unclear. Germline CDR1 is LGHNT and CDR2 is FRNRAP. Trimming stripped 2 bases from V and 0 bases from J, with 8 bases between. The CDR3 runs to 15 residues.

The chain uses TRBV10-3 and TRBJ2-7, with 11 bases aligning to TRBD2. This CDR3 region has 15 residues. V was clipped by 6 bases and J by 2 bases; unmatched bases: 6. Per the germline V gene, CDR1 is ENHRY and CDR2 is SYGVKD. Written as DNA, the CDR3 is TGTGCCATCAGCCCACTGACTAGCGGGACCTACGAGCAGTACTTC. Translation: CAISPLTSGTYEQYF.

This sequence joins TRBV6-1 and TRBJ1-2; unclear D gene. The CDR3 extends over 13 amino acids. The germline CDR1 and CDR2 sequences are MNHNS and SASEGT. Trimming shortened V by 1 base and J by 0 bases, and 3 bases separated the two germline ends. In nucleotides, the CDR3 is TGTGCCAGCAGTGAAGGAGCTAACTATGGCTACACCTTC. The encoded protein is CASSEGANYGYTF.

Points on this clone: A read error may account for a junction end that differs from germline. The rearrangement joins TRBV9 to TRBJ1-5, with D tentatively TRBD1 (5 bases). Looked up from germline, CDR1 is SGDLS and CDR2 is YYNGEE. The CDR3 length is 17 residues. The CDR3 spells CASSVDGRAMSSQPQHF. The DNA for the CDR3 is TGTGCCAGCAGCGTAGATGGCAGGGCGATGAGCAGTCAGCCCCAGCATTTT.

The chain links TRBV9 to TRBJ2-3, with D possibly matching TRBD1 (6 bases). Germline V gene sequence: CDR1 SGDLS, CDR2 YYNGEE. Between the trimmed V and J ends, which lost 3 bases and 4 bases, there was a span of 18 bases. The CDR3 runs to 16 residues. CDR3 nucleotides: TGTGCCAGCAGCGCGGATTACAGGGCTTCGGCAGATACGCAGTATTTT. Its translation: CASSADYRASADTQYF.

The genes are TRBV7-2 and TRBJ1-2; tentatively, D is TRBD1 (6 bases). Trimming left V 5 bases short and J 5 bases short, with 18 bases between. Germline values: CDR1 SGHTA, CDR2 FQGNSA. The length of the CDR3 is 15 residues. The chain's CDR3 is CASSLGPGAQYGYTF. The CDR3 DNA follows: TGTGCCAGCAGCCTAGGTCCAGGGGCCCAATATGGCTACACCTTC.

This chain links TRBV9 with TRBJ2-5; perhaps TRBD1 as D (5 bases). Per germline, CDR1 SGDLS and CDR2 YYNGEE. The CDR3 spans 16 residues. Trimming stripped 1 base from V and 5 bases from J, with 18 bases between. CDR3 amino acids: CASSVTISRADETQYF. The CDR3 nucleotides are TGTGCCAGCAGCGTAACTATATCCAGGGCGGATGAGACCCAGTACTTC.

The chain has TRBV6-1 and TRBJ1-4, with 7 positions matching TRBD1. The CDR3 runs 15 residues. Germline CDR1 reads MNHNS; CDR2 reads SASEGT. Germline trimming cut 7 bases from V and 0 bases from J; bases unmatched to any gene: 5. Here the CDR3 reads CASITGDATNEKLFF. The CDR3 DNA sequence: TGTGCCAGCATTACAGGGGATGCAACTAATGAAAAACTGTTTTTT.

V is TRBV11-2 and J is TRBJ1-1, with D maybe TRBD1 (5 bases). This CDR3 region has 13 residues. V was clipped by 4 bases and J by 4 bases, with 10 bases between them. Germline CDR1 and CDR2: SGHAT and FQNNGV. CDR3 sequence reads: CASSSYRLTEAFF. The CDR3 DNA sequence: TGTGCCAGCAGCTCCTACAGGCTCACTGAAGCTTTCTTT. The full variable domain, rest sourced from reference TRBV11-2 and TRBJ1-1, is EAGVAQSPRYKIIEKRQSVAFWCNPISGHATLYWYQQILGQGPKLLIQFQNNGVVDDSQLPKDRFSAERLKGVDSTLKIQPAKLEDSAVYLCASSSYRLTEAFFGQGTRLTVV.

This sequence joins TRBV4-1 and TRBJ2-7; tentatively, D is TRBD2 (5 bases). This CDR3 contains 15 residues. The V gene lost 4 bases and the J gene lost 5 bases, with 18 bases spanning the gap. CDR1 is MGHRA and CDR2 is YSYEKL in the germline V gene. In DNA, the CDR3 is TGCGCCAGCAGCCCCCTTAAAACGGGGTGGCACGAGCAGTACTTC. Amino acids: CASSPLKTGWHEQYF.

V gene TRBV6-5 combines with J gene TRBJ1-4; 9 bases line up with TRBD1. CDR3 size: 16 residues. Per the germline V gene, CDR1 is MNHEY and CDR2 is SVGAGI. J was trimmed by 14 bases and V by 4 bases; bases with no gene match: 17. The CDR3 region has the DNA TGTGCCAGCAGTTCCCCCGGGACAGGGCACAACCGGGGGCTGTTTTTT. Translating it yields CASSSPGTGHNRGLFF.

The CDR3 nucleotides are TGCGCCAGCAGCCCCCAGGTCTCTGGAAACACCATATATTTT. It specifies CASSPQVSGNTIYF. The rearrangement joins TRBV5-1 to TRBJ1-3; no clear D. Trimming shortened V by 4 bases and J by 0 bases, and 8 bases separated the two germline ends. CDR3 length: 14 residues. In germline, CDR1 is SGHRS, CDR2 YFSETQ.